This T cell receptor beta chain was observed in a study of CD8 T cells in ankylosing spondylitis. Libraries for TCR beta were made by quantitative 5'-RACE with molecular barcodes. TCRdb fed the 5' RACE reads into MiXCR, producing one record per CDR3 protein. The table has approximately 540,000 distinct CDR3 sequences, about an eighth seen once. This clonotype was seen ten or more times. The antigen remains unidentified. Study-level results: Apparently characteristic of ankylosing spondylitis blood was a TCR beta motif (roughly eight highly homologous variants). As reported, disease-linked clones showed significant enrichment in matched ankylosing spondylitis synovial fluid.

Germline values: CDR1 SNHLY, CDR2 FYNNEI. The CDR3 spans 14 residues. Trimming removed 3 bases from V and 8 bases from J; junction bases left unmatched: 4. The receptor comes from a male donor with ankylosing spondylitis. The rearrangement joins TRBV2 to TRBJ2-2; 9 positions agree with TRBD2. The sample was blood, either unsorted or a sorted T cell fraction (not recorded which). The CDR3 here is CASSELAGAGELFF. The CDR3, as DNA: TGTGCCAGCAGTGAGTTAGCGGGAGCGGGGGAGCTGTTTTTT.